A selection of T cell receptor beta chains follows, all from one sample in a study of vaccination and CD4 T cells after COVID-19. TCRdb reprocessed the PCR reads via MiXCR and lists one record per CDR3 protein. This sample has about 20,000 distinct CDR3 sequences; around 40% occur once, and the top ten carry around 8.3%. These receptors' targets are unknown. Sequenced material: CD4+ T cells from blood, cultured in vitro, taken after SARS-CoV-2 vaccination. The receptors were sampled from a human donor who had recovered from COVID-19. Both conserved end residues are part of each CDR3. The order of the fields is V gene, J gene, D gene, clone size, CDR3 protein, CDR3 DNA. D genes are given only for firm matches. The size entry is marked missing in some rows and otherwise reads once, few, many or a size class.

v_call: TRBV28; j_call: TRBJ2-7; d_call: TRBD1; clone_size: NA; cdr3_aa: CASTLRDRGYEQYF; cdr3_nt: TGTGCCAGCACCCTTCGGGACAGGGGATACGAGCAGTACTTC
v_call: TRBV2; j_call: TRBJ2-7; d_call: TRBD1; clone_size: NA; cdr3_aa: CASSNQGAGEQYF; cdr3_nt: TGTGCCAGCAGTAACCAGGGGGCGGGAGAGCAGTACTTC
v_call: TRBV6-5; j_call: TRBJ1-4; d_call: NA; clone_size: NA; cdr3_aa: CASSLPSNEKLFF; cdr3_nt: TGTGCCAGCAGTTTACCGAGTAATGAAAAACTGTTTTTT
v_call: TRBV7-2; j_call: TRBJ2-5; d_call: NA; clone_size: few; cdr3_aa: CASSLNWGEETQYF; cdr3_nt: TGTGCCAGCAGCTTAAATTGGGGTGAAGAGACCCAGTACTTC
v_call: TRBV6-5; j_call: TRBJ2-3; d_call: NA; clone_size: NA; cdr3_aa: CASSYSQSTDTQYF; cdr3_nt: TGTGCCAGCAGTTACTCCCAGAGCACAGATACGCAGTATTTT
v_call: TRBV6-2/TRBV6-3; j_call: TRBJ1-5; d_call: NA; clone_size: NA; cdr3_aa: CASSYFGQRVLSNQPQHF; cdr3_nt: TGTGCCAGCAGTTACTTCGGACAGAGGGTCCTTAGCAATCAGCCCCAGCATTTT
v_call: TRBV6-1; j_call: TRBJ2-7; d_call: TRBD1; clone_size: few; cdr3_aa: CASSSTTGTGSREQYF; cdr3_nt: TGTGCCAGCAGCAGCACTACCGGGACAGGGTCCCGCGAGCAGTACTTC
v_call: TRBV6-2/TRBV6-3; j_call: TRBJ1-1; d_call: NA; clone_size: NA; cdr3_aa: CASSCELGGVTEAFF; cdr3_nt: TGTGCCAGCAGTTGCGAACTGGGAGGGGTCACTGAAGCTTTCTTT
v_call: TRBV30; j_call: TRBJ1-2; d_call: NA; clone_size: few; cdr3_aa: CAWDSHYGYTF; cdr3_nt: TGTGCCTGGGACAGCCACTATGGCTACACCTTC
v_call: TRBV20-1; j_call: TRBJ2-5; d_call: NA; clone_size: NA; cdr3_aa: CSVPGETQYF; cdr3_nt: TGCAGTGTTCCGGGAGAGACCCAGTACTTC
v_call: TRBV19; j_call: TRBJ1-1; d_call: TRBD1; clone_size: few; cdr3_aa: CATRGQVNTEAFF; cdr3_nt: TGTGCCACAAGGGGACAGGTGAACACTGAAGCTTTCTTT
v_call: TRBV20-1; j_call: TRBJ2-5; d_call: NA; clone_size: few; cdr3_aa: CSAREGGQGETQYF; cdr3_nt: TGCAGTGCTAGAGAAGGGGGGCAGGGGGAGACCCAGTACTTC
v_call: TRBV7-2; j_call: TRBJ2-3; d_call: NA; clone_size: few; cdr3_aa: CASSPKGADTQYF; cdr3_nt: TGTGCCAGCAGCCCTAAAGGGGCAGATACGCAGTATTTT
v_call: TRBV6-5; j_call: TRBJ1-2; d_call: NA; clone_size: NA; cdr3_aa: CASSYSDGQGSGYTF; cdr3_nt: TGTGCCAGCAGTTACTCCGACGGGCAGGGAAGCGGCTACACCTTC
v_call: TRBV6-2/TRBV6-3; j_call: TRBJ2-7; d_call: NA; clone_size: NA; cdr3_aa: CASSQTVEQYF; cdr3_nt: TGTGCCAGCAGTCAGACAGTCGAGCAGTACTTC
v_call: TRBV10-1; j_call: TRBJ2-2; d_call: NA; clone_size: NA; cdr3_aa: CASSESIGELFF; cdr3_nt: TGCGCCAGCAGTGAGTCAATCGGGGAGCTGTTTTTT
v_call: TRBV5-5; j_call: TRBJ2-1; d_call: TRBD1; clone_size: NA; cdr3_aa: CASSLNRGRHEQFF; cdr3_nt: TGTGCCAGCAGCTTGAACAGGGGGCGTCATGAGCAGTTCTTC
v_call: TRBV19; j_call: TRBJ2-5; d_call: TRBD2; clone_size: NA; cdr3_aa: CASSKGLATQETQYF; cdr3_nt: TGTGCCAGTAGCAAGGGACTAGCGACACAAGAGACCCAGTACTTC
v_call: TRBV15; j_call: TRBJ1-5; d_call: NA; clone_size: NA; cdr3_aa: CATSRDKQFHQPQHF; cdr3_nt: TGTGCCACCAGCAGAGACAAGCAATTTCATCAGCCCCAGCATTTT
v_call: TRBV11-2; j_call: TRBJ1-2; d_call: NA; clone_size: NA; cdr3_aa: CASSLNPGGGGYTF; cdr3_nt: TGTGCCAGCAGCCTGAACCCGGGGGGCGGCGGCTACACCTTC
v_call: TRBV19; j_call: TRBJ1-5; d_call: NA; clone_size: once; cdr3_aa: CASSIGTVLYQPQHF; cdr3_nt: TGTGCCAGTAGTATAGGGACAGTTTTATATCAGCCCCAGCATTTT
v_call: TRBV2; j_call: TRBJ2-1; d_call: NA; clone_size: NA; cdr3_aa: CASSEHEQFF; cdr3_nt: TGTGCCAGCAGTGAACATGAGCAGTTCTTC
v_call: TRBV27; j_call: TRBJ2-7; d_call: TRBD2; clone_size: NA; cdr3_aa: CASRRPSAGAFYEQYF; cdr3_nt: TGTGCCAGCAGACGACCTTCAGCGGGAGCGTTTTACGAGCAGTACTTC
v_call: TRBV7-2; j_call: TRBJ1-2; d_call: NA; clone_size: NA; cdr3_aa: CASSLAPSAGVNYGYTF; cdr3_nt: TGTGCCAGCAGCTTAGCCCCTTCAGCCGGAGTTAACTATGGCTACACCTTC
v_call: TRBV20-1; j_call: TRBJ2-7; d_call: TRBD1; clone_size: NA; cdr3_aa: CSARDPGTGFSNEQYF; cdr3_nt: TGCAGTGCTAGAGACCCCGGGACAGGGTTTAGCAACGAGCAGTACTTC
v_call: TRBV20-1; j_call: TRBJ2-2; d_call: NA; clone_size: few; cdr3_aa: CSASGQRAGELFF; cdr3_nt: TGCAGTGCTAGCGGACAGAGGGCCGGGGAGCTGTTTTTT
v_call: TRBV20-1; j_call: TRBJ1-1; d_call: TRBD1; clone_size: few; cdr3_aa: CSASRGQGNTEAFF; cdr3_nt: TGCAGTGCTAGCAGGGGACAGGGGAACACTGAAGCTTTCTTT
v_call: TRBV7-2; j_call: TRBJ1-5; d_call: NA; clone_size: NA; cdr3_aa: CASSLGVFGQPQHF; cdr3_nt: TGTGCCAGCAGCTTAGGGGTATTCGGGCAGCCCCAGCATTTT
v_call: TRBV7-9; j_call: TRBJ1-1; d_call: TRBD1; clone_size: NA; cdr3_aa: CASSLSWDRGRDTEAFF; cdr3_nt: TGTGCCAGCAGCTTATCCTGGGACAGGGGGCGCGACACTGAAGCTTTCTTT
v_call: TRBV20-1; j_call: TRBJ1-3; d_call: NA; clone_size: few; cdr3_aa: CSASSPAETGNTIYF; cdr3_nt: TGCAGTGCTAGCAGTCCGGCAGAAACGGGAAACACCATATATTTT